Below, 9 T cell receptor beta chains from the same sample are listed, as sequenced in a study of blood T cell repertoires in COVID-19. Assay: immunoSEQ multiplex PCR; the TCRdb copy retains only in-frame clones and omits some. The sample carries some 170,000 clones, around 83% recorded once. What was sequenced was peripheral blood. The receptors shown here come from a woman aged 55-70 years with acute or convalescent COVID-19.

The rearrangement links TRBV27 to TRBJ1-5, with a possible D match to TRBD1 (5 bases). V was pared by 7 bases and J by 4 bases, with 20 bases between. This CDR3 is built from 16 residues. Germline V gene sequence: CDR1 MNHEY, CDR2 SMNVEV (reference sequence). CDR3 nucleotides: TGTGCCAGCAAGAGTATACAGGCCTTTAGTAATCAGCCCCAGCATTTT. Protein: CASKSIQAFSNQPQHF.

The chain joins TRBV28 to TRBJ2-5; tentatively, D is TRBD2 (6 bases). The CDR3 sequence is 12 residues long. Trimming left V 8 bases short and J 4 bases short, with 11 bases between. CDR1 and CDR2 (germline): MDHEN, SYDVKM. This chain's CDR3 is CASGGFRETQYF. CDR3 in DNA: TGTGCCAGCGGAGGGTTTAGAGAGACCCAGTACTTC.

This rearrangement joins TRBV9 to TRBJ1-3, with unresolved D. The length of the CDR3 is 14 residues. In germline, CDR1 is SGDLS, CDR2 YYNGEE. With 0 bases removed from V and 0 bases from J, the gap between germline ends came to 4 bases. The CDR3 loop is CASSVGVSGNTIYF. As DNA, the CDR3 is TGTGCCAGCAGCGTAGGAGTCTCTGGAAACACCATATATTTT.

This sequence joins TRBV7-9 and TRBJ1-1, with 8 bases matching TRBD1. The germline gives CDR1 SEHNR, CDR2 FQNEAQ (reference sequence). With 1 base clipped from V and 0 bases from J, the junction kept 13 bases outside the gene matches. This CDR3 comprises 19 residues. The CDR3 sequence: CASSLGRTGPFRVNTEAFF. CDR3 DNA sequence: TGTGCCAGCAGCTTAGGTAGGACAGGGCCATTTAGAGTGAACACTGAAGCTTTCTTT.

The chain carries TRBV5-1 and TRBJ1-1; perhaps TRBD1 as D (6 bases). The germline CDR1 and CDR2 sequences are SGHRS and YFSETQ. The CDR3 contains 15 residues. The V and J ends lost 5 bases and 1 base respectively, with 15 bases between them. The CDR3 DNA is TGCGCCAGCAGGCCTCTACAGGGAACGAACACTGAAGCTTTCTTT. Translation gives CASRPLQGTNTEAFF.

The V and J genes are TRBV6-1 and TRBJ2-1; 9 nucleotides align to TRBD2. The CDR3 contains 16 residues. V trimming: 4 bases; J trimming: 7 bases; junction bases outside the gene matches: 11. The germline gives CDR1 MNHNS, CDR2 SASEGT. The CDR3 loop reads CASSGWSTAGGNEQFF. The DNA for the CDR3 is TGTGCCAGCAGTGGGTGGTCCACGGCGGGGGGGAATGAGCAGTTCTTC.

The J gene is TRBJ2-2, the V gene TRBV7-9, with TRBD2 matching 13 bases. Per the germline V gene, CDR1 is SEHNR and CDR2 is FQNEAQ (reference sequence). The length of the CDR3 is 15 residues. V shed 1 base and J 11 bases; nucleotides not matched to a gene: 4. CDR3 coding DNA: TGTGCCAGCAGCTTAGGACTAGCGGGAGGCGGAGAGCTGTTTTTT. This codes for CASSLGLAGGGELFF.

CDR3 bases: TGTGCCAGCTCACCCCTAACAGGGGTCGGGAACACCATATATTTT. The encoded protein is CASSPLTGVGNTIYF. V and J are TRBV18 and TRBJ1-3, with TRBD1 identical over 7 bases. The J segment lost 7 bases and the V segment lost 3 bases, leaving 9 bases of the junction unmatched. CDR1 and CDR2 (germline): KGHSH, LQKENI. The length of the CDR3 is 15 residues.

J is TRBJ2-1 and V is TRBV9; perhaps TRBD2 as D (6 bases). This CDR3 has 15 residues. V lost 4 bases and J lost 7, with 18 bases in between. Per the germline V gene, CDR1 is SGDLS and CDR2 is YYNGEE. The CDR3 nucleotides read TGTGCCAGCAGCCGTGGAGGGCTAGGTACTAATGAGCAGTTCTTC. This translates into CASSRGGLGTNEQFF.